The 5 T cell receptor beta chains below all came from one sample that was sequenced in a study of control samples from healthy donors and cancer patients. Clones were read by immunoSEQ multiplex PCR, and TCRdb kept only the in-frame ones, dropping some. The data show 150,000 to 200,000 clones, 85% to 90% seen once. The source material was blood. Receptors were obtained from a woman between 50 and 59 years old in good health.

This clone came up once. This chain uses TRBV6-6 with TRBJ2-7, with 12 bases matching TRBD1. The junction had 3 bases not matched to a gene; V was cut back by 2 bases and J by 4 bases. The CDR3 runs to 15 residues. Looked up from germline, CDR1 is MNHNY and CDR2 is SVGAGI (reference sequence). The CDR3 protein is CASSYGTGGMYEQYF. As DNA, the CDR3 is TGTGCCAGCAGTTACGGGACAGGGGGCATGTACGAGCAGTACTTC.

The gene calls are TRBV15 and TRBJ1-1, with D unclear. The V gene's germline CDR1 is LNHNV and CDR2 YYDKDF (reference sequence). CDR3 length: 16 amino acids. V lost 6 bases and J 0 bases, leaving 17 bases between the germline ends. DNA of the CDR3: TGTGCCACCAGAGACGGAAAAAGGGTCCTGAACACTGAAGCTTTCTTT. It encodes CATRDGKRVLNTEAFF. The complete variable domain, with remaining parts taken from reference TRBV15 and TRBJ1-1, reads DAMVIQNPRYQVTQFGKPVTLSCSQTLNHNVMYWYQQKSSQAPKLLFHYYDKDFNNEADTPDNFQSRRPNTSFCFLDIRSPGLGDTAMYLCATRDGKRVLNTEAFFGQGTRLTVV.

This rearrangement joins TRBV9 to TRBJ2-5, with D unresolved. The CDR3 runs 13 residues. Germline V lookup: CDR1 SGDLS, CDR2 YYNGEE. Trimming shortened V by 1 base and J by 1 base, and 5 bases separated the two germline ends. The chain's CDR3 is CASSVLPQETQYF. In DNA, the CDR3 is TGTGCCAGCAGCGTACTGCCCCAAGAGACCCAGTACTTC.

Notes on this clone: Germline is not matched at one junction end, which may reflect a read error. The J gene is TRBJ1-5, the V gene TRBV29-1, with D possibly matching TRBD1 (5 bases). The germline gives CDR1 SQVTM, CDR2 ANQGSEA. This CDR3 has 12 amino acids. The CDR3 DNA sequence: TGCAGCGTTGACGGGGGGGATCAGGCCCAGCATTTT. It specifies CSVDGGDQAQHF.

The chain carries TRBV6-6 and TRBJ1-2; unclear D gene. Germline CDR1 is MNHNY and CDR2 is SVGAGI (reference sequence). The CDR3 runs to 15 residues. Trimming took off 2 bases at V and 3 bases at J, with 13 bases between the two ends. CDR3 in DNA: TGTGCCAGCAGTTACGGCGTGGTCCTAGACTATGGCTACACCTTC. It translates to CASSYGVVLDYGYTF.